This T cell receptor (beta chain) was observed in a study of blood T cell repertoires in COVID-19. Study in general: Some COVID-19 samples were acute and others convalescent; all came from the United States, Italy and Spain. In each case, the material was cDNA or gDNA derived from T cells, B-cell-depleted T cells, or PBMCs.

CDR1 is SGHTA, CDR2 FQGNSA, per germline. Unmatched junction bases numbered 7, after V lost 4 bases and J lost 6 bases. CDR3 size: 14 residues. Recruited during active infection, patients (from Seattle) were subsequently followed longitudinally. The sample holds one count of this clone. In the study's own analysis: Reference gene primers were amplified, and this amplification served to estimate nucleated cell counts. Measured with immunoSEQ multiplex PCR; TCRdb has only the in-frame clones, and not every one. V, J and clone size are taken as reported in that table, and D and trimming were inferred from the DNA itself. The sample yields roughly 320,000 clones, 70% to 90% seen once.

The chain combines TRBV7-2 with TRBJ1-1, with 8 bases that match TRBD1. The clonotype comes from a woman between 50 and 59 years old with COVID-19, enrolled during active disease. The sample comprised peripheral blood. CDR3 nucleotide sequence: TGTGCCAGCAGCTCGGACAGGGTTAATTCTGAAGCTTTCTTT. Protein: CASSSDRVNSEAFF. Looking up the rest from reference TRBV7-2 and TRBJ1-1 gives the full variable domain: GAGVSQSPSNKVTEKGKDVELRCDPISGHTALYWYRQSLGQGLEFLIYFQGNSAPDKSGLPSDRFSAERTGGSVSTLTIQRTQQEDSAVYLCASSSDRVNSEAFFGQGTRLTVV.